This TCR beta chain appears in the sequencing data of a study of Ad26.COV2.S vaccination and SARS-CoV-2 variants. Study as a whole: Enrolled in COV1001, the donor was in the Ad26.COV2.S trial arm, which received the vaccine. The authors gave Ad26.COV2.S intramuscularly, either once or twice 56 days apart.

Treatment meaning: over 15 received Ad26.COV2.S at low or high dose, single or two shots; 5 received placebo; per-sample allocation not given. It was on day 63 after the first vaccine or placebo injection that samples were taken. A Boston donor was an adult aged 18-55 years. Wuhan-strain SARS-CoV-2 spike was expressed by the Ad26 vector that made up the vaccine. This clone turned up a few times. Germline CDR1 reads LGHNT; CDR2 reads FRNRAP. This CDR3 has 15 amino acids. V was shortened by 7 bases and J by 3 bases, with 19 bases between the two germline ends. Libraries were prepared by immunoSEQ multiplex PCR; TCRdb keeps only in-frame clonotypes and omits some of them. This table has around 250,000 clones, around nine tenths appearing once.

This receptor was identified in a person between 18 and 59 years old who received the Ad26.COV2.S COVID-19 vaccine or a placebo. This specimen was peripheral blood, taken in a trial of Ad26.COV2.S vaccine versus placebo. This chain connects TRBV12-5 to TRBJ2-7; D call uncertain. The CDR3 DNA reads TGTGCTAGTGCACCCGACGGCCTCTCTTTCTACGAGCAGTACTTC. Translation: CASAPDGLSFYEQYF.